Presented here are 28 T cell receptor beta chains from one specimen sequenced in a study of memory CD4+ T cells and cytomegalovirus serostatus. Produced via immunoSEQ multiplex PCR; TCRdb's table is partial and in-frame only. Of approximately 42,000 clones in the sample, 75% to 85% were seen once. Single viable CD3+CD4+CD8-CD45RO+ cells were sorted as the memory CD4+ T cells. Source material: memory CD4+ T cells from blood. Receptors were obtained from an adult in good health and CMV-seronegative.

This chain joins TRBV2 and TRBJ2-7, with 7 bases identical to TRBD2. Germline assignment: CDR1 SNHLY and CDR2 FYNNEI. The junction had 9 bases not matched to a gene; V was cut back by 8 bases and J by 2 bases. The CDR3 extends over 14 amino acids. This CDR3 is CASLRKRGTYEQYF. CDR3 in DNA: TGTGCCAGCCTGAGGAAGCGGGGAACCTACGAGCAGTACTTC.

This clone was seen more than once but under ten times. The chain links TRBV19 to TRBJ1-2, with 7 nucleotides matching TRBD1. Looked up from germline, CDR1 is LNHDA and CDR2 is SQIVND (reference sequence). The CDR3 totals 12 residues. The ends lost 7 bases at V and 4 bases at J; junction bases unmatched: 3. The CDR3 DNA reads as TGTGCCAGTAAGGGACAGTTCTATGGCTACACCTTC. Encoded protein: CASKGQFYGYTF.

The chain is built from TRBV6-1 and TRBJ2-1; 9 bases match TRBD1. Trimming at V came to 7 bases and at J to 8 bases, leaving 12 bases not matched to a gene. The germline V gene has CDR1 MNHNS and CDR2 SASEGT. This CDR3 spans 15 amino acids. The CDR3 protein is CASTRIQGAGYEQFF. The CDR3 DNA follows: TGTGCCAGCACCCGAATACAGGGGGCGGGCTATGAGCAGTTCTTC.

This clone was counted a few times. V and J are TRBV9 and TRBJ2-7, with no clear D. The germline V gene has CDR1 SGDLS and CDR2 YYNGEE. Deletions cut 4 bases from V and 0 bases from J, with 14 bases between. The CDR3 spans 15 residues. The CDR3 here is CASSPRGTSSYEQYF. The CDR3 nucleotides read TGTGCCAGCAGCCCCCGTGGTACCAGCTCCTACGAGCAGTACTTC.

This sequence joins TRBV30 and TRBJ1-6; D uncertain. The V gene's germline CDR1 is GTSNPN and CDR2 SVGIG (reference sequence). The CDR3 length is 18 residues. V lost 0 bases to trimming and J lost 3 bases, with 18 bases between them. CDR3 protein: CAWSVLGPPAGYNSPLHF. The CDR3 nucleotides are TGTGCCTGGAGTGTACTAGGTCCTCCGGCAGGCTATAATTCACCCCTCCACTTT.

The V call is TRBV30, the J call TRBJ2-2, with TRBD2 identical over 10 bases. Germline-derived CDR1 and CDR2 are GTSNPN and SVGIG (reference sequence). The CDR3 is made up of 14 amino acids. The V and J ends lost 1 base and 5 bases, in that order; junction bases with no gene match: 1. The CDR3 loop is CAWSGTSGTGELFF. The CDR3 coding sequence is TGTGCCTGGAGTGGGACTAGCGGAACCGGGGAGCTGTTTTTT. The variable domain in full, with the rest retrieved from reference TRBV30 and TRBJ2-2, is SQTIHQWPATLVQPVGSPLSLECTVEGTSNPNLYWYRQAAGRGLQLLFYSVGIGQISSEVPQNLSASRPQDRQFILSSKKLLLSDSGFYLCAWSGTSGTGELFFGEGSRLTVL.

In this sample, this clone turned up a few times. The CDR3 loop is CASSSPGRSGNTIYF. CDR3 DNA sequence: TGTGCCAGCTCGTCACCGGGACGCTCGGGAAACACCATATATTTT. V gene TRBV18 combines with J gene TRBJ1-3; TRBD1 might be the D (5 bases). Trimming cost V 6 bases and J 4 bases, with 16 bases left between them. This CDR3 is 15 amino acids long. Germline V gives CDR1 KGHSH, CDR2 LQKENI.

The genes are TRBV18 and TRBJ2-3; D remains ambiguous. The V gene's germline CDR1 is KGHSH and CDR2 LQKENI. V gave up 0 bases and J gave up 0 bases, with 10 bases separating them. The CDR3 runs 16 residues. CDR3 DNA: TGTGCCAGCTCACCACCGGGGTCTTCTAGCACAGATACGCAGTATTTT. This gives the protein CASSPPGSSSTDTQYF.

This clone was seen once. The V call is TRBV2, the J call TRBJ1-5; no reliable D call. CDR3 length: 14 residues. The V gene lost 3 bases and the J gene lost 5 bases, with 11 bases spanning the gap. The germline gives CDR1 SNHLY, CDR2 FYNNEI. This CDR3 reads CASSDSTGDQPQHF. Here the CDR3 DNA reads TGTGCCAGCAGTGATTCTACCGGGGATCAGCCCCAGCATTTT.

The chain employs TRBV5-6 and TRBJ2-3; tentatively, D is TRBD2 (5 bases). The CDR3 loop spans 15 amino acids. Germline assignment: CDR1 SGHDT and CDR2 YYEEEE. Trimming pared 2 bases from V and 0 bases from J, leaving 10 bases between. The CDR3 sequence is CASSFTLASTDTQYF. The CDR3 DNA follows: TGTGCCAGCAGCTTTACCCTAGCTAGCACAGATACGCAGTATTTT.

The V gene is TRBV6-1, the J gene TRBJ2-7; 8 positions agree with TRBD1. This CDR3 has 15 residues. J lost 2 bases, V lost 7 bases, and 10 bases had no gene match. From germline, CDR1 is MNHNS and CDR2 SASEGT. In nucleotides, the CDR3 is TGTGCCAGCATTCGAAGTGGACAGGGCCCCTACGAGCAGTACTTC. Amino acids: CASIRSGQGPYEQYF.

The chain is built from TRBV5-4 and TRBJ2-5; the match to TRBD1 covers 9 bases. CDR3 length: 15 amino acids. Germline V gene lookup returns CDR1 SGHNT and CDR2 YYREEE (reference sequence). V shed 1 base and J 3 bases; nucleotides not matched to a gene: 4. The CDR3, as DNA: TGTGCCAGCAGCTTGACGGGACAGGGAAAAGAGACCCAGTACTTC. This encodes CASSLTGQGKETQYF.

V usage is TRBV27 and J usage is TRBJ2-7; a weak D match, TRBD1 (6 bases). Trimming cost V 7 bases and J 6 bases, with 19 bases left between them. The CDR3 spans 14 residues. CDR1 and CDR2 (germline): MNHEY, SMNVEV (reference sequence). This chain's CDR3 is CASKNRVSEGEQYF. CDR3 bases: TGTGCCAGCAAAAACAGGGTCAGCGAGGGCGAGCAGTACTTC.

The rearrangement links TRBV30 to TRBJ1-1, with D maybe TRBD1 (6 bases). V was pared by 3 bases and J by 0 bases, with 8 bases between. There are 13 residues in the CDR3. Germline lookup yields CDR1 GTSNPN and CDR2 SVGIG (reference sequence). The CDR3 spells CAWRGHLNTEAFF. The CDR3 DNA reads TGTGCCTGGAGGGGACATTTGAACACTGAAGCTTTCTTT.

The gene calls are TRBV20-1 and TRBJ2-7; D is ambiguous. Germline V gene lookup returns CDR1 DFQATT and CDR2 SNEGSKA (reference sequence). V gave up 4 bases and J gave up 3 bases, with 7 bases separating them. The CDR3 loop spans 11 amino acids. The CDR3 region has the DNA TGCAGTGCTACTCCCGACTACGAGCAGTACTTC. It encodes CSATPDYEQYF.

The chain joins TRBV9 to TRBJ2-3, with TRBD1 matching 7 bases. With V trimmed by 0 bases and J by 3 bases, 4 bases remained unmatched. The CDR3 has 15 amino acids. CDR1 and CDR2 from the germline V gene are SGDLS and YYNGEE. CDR3 loop: CASSVEGARTDTQYF. The CDR3 DNA reads as TGTGCCAGCAGCGTAGAGGGGGCAAGGACAGATACGCAGTATTTT. Complete variable domain (other parts from reference TRBV9 and TRBJ2-3): DSGVTQTPKHLITATGQRVTLRCSPRSGDLSVYWYQQSLDQGLQFLIQYYNGEERAKGNILERFSAQQFPDLHSELNLSSLELGDSALYFCASSVEGARTDTQYFGPGTRLTVL.

V and J are TRBV7-2 and TRBJ2-2, with 12 bases lining up with TRBD1. Trimming cost V 4 bases and J 5 bases; bases outside gene matches: 8. Per germline, CDR1 SGHTA and CDR2 FQGNSA. The CDR3 has 17 amino acids. The CDR3 protein is CASSSGTGGSRTGELFF. As DNA, the CDR3 is TGTGCCAGCAGCTCAGGGACAGGGGGCAGCAGAACCGGGGAGCTGTTTTTT.

V is TRBV5-1 and J is TRBJ2-2; D not resolved. CDR1 and CDR2 from the germline V gene are SGHRS and YFSETQ. Deletions cut 3 bases from V and 4 bases from J, with 10 bases between. The length of the CDR3 is 14 residues. This CDR3 is CASSSTTGTGELFF. The CDR3 region has the DNA TGCGCCAGCAGCTCCACGACTGGCACCGGGGAGCTGTTTTTT.

The DNA of the CDR3 is TGTGCCAGCAGTTTTGGGCCCCCGGGACAGCCCCAGCATTTT. Its protein is CASSFGPPGQPQHF. The gene calls are TRBV28 and TRBJ1-5; no definite D call. The V gene lost 3 bases and the J gene lost 7 bases, with 13 bases spanning the gap. CDR1 and CDR2 from the germline V gene are MDHEN and SYDVKM. The CDR3 runs 14 residues.

The chain recombines TRBV5-4 with TRBJ2-5; D gene uncertain. Germline V lookup: CDR1 SGHNT, CDR2 YYREEE (reference sequence). This CDR3 contains 12 residues. V lost 4 bases to trimming and J lost 1 base, with 5 bases between them. The chain's CDR3 is CASSEVQETQYF. The CDR3 region has the DNA TGTGCCAGCAGCGAGGTCCAAGAGACCCAGTACTTC.

The rearrangement links TRBV5-3 to TRBJ1-5, with D unclear. TRBV5-3 is designated an ORF whose function remains uncertain. CDR3 length: 17 amino acids. V gave up 3 bases and J gave up 3 bases, with 19 bases separating them. The DNA for the CDR3 is TGTGCCAGAAGCTGGATTGGGTCGGGCAGGTTCAATCAGCCCCAGCATTTT. It translates to CARSWIGSGRFNQPQHF.

This chain uses TRBV4-3 with TRBJ1-2; 7 bases align to TRBD1. Germline values: CDR1 LGHNA, CDR2 YSLEER. V trimming: 0 bases; J trimming: 3 bases; junction bases outside the gene matches: 4. The CDR3 sequence is 15 residues long. CDR3 nucleotides: TGCGCCAGCAGCCAAGATCGGGACAGCCACTATGGCTACACCTTC. Protein: CASSQDRDSHYGYTF.

This chain connects TRBV5-1 to TRBJ2-4; D gene ambiguous. The CDR3 extends over 14 amino acids. V gave up 0 bases and J gave up 6 bases, with 10 bases separating them. Germline loops: CDR1 SGHRS, CDR2 YFSETQ. The CDR3 region has the DNA TGCGCCAGCAGCTTGGCGGCCCAGATAAACATTCAGTACTTC. Amino acid sequence: CASSLAAQINIQYF.

This chain joins TRBV5-1 and TRBJ2-3; the D gene could be TRBD1 or TRBD2 (5 bases each). The CDR3 has 14 residues. V was shortened by 3 bases and J by 2 bases, with 10 bases between the two germline ends. Germline assignment: CDR1 SGHRS and CDR2 YFSETQ. CDR3 sequence reads: CASSWGYSTDTQYF. CDR3 bases: TGCGCCAGCAGCTGGGGGTATTCCACAGATACGCAGTATTTT.

The V gene is TRBV15, the J gene TRBJ2-7; D may correspond to TRBD1 or TRBD2 (5 bases each). The CDR3 spans 15 residues. Germline values: CDR1 LNHNV, CDR2 YYDKDF (reference sequence). V lost 4 bases and J 5 bases, leaving 18 bases between the germline ends. The CDR3 sequence is CATSIFMAGSNEQYF. As DNA, the CDR3 is TGTGCCACCAGCATTTTCATGGCAGGGAGCAACGAGCAGTACTTC.

The chain couples TRBV19 to TRBJ2-5; D is perhaps TRBD2 (6 bases). This CDR3 is built from 16 residues. Trimming took off 3 bases at V and 5 bases at J, with 19 bases between the two ends. From germline, CDR1 is LNHDA and CDR2 SQIVND (reference sequence). CDR3 coding DNA: TGTGCCAGTAGTATGCGGGGATGGGAGAAATCGGAGACCCAGTACTTC. This sequence encodes CASSMRGWEKSETQYF.

This chain connects TRBV11-2 to TRBJ1-4; D call uncertain. Germline CDR1 and CDR2: SGHAT and FQNNGV. The ends were cut back, 0 bases at V and 5 bases at J, with 10 bases in the middle. The CDR3 is 15 amino acids. CDR3 residues: CASSLDSGRNEKLFF. As DNA, the CDR3 is TGTGCCAGCAGCTTAGATTCAGGAAGAAATGAAAAACTGTTTTTT.

This chain joins TRBV29-1 and TRBJ2-2; D is possibly TRBD1 (6 bases). The V end was cut by 5 bases, the J end by 5 bases, with 15 bases between. The CDR3 runs 14 residues. CDR1 and CDR2 from the germline V gene are SQVTM and ANQGSEA. In nucleotides, the CDR3 is TGCAGCGTTTATATGCCAGGGGAGACCGGGGAGCTGTTTTTT. It yields the protein CSVYMPGETGELFF.